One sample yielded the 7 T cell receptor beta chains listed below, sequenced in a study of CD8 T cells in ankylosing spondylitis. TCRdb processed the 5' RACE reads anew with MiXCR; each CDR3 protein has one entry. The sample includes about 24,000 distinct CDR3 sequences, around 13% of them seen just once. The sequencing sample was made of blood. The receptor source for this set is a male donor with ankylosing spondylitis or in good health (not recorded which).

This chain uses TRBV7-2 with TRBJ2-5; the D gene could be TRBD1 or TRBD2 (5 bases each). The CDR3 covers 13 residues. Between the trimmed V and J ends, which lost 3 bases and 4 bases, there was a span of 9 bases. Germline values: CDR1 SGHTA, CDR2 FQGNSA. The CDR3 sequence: CASSFQGRETQYF. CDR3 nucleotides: TGTGCCAGCAGCTTTCAGGGACGAGAGACCCAGTACTTC.

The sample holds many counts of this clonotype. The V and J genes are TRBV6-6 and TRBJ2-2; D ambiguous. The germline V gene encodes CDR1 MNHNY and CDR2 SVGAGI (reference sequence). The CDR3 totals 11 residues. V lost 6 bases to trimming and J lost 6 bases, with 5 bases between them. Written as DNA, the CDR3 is TGTGCCAGCAGGACCCCCGGGGAGCTGTTTTTT. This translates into CASRTPGELFF.

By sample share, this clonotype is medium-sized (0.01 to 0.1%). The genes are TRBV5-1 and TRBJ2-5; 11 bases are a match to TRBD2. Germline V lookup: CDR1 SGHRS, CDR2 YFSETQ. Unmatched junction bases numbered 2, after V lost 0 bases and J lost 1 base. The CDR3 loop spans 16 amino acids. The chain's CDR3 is CASSLAGTSGQETQYF. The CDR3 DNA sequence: TGCGCCAGCAGCTTGGCCGGGACTAGCGGCCAAGAGACCCAGTACTTC.

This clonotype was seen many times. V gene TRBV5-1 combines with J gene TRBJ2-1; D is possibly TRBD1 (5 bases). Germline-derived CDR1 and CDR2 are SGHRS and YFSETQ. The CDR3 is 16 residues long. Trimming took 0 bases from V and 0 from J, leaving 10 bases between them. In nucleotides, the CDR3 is TGCGCCAGCAGCTTGGAGGGGCAGAGCTCCTACAATGAGCAGTTCTTC. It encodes CASSLEGQSSYNEQFF.

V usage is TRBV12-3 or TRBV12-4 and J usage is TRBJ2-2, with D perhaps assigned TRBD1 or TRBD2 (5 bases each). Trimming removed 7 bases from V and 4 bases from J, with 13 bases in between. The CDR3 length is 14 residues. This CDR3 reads CASTETGTTGELFF. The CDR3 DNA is TGTGCCAGCACCGAAACCGGGACCACCGGGGAGCTGTTTTTT.

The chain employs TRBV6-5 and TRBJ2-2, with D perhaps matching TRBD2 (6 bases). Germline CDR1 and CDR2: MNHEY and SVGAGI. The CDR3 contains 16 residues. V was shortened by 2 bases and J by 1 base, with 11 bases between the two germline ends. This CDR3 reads CASSYRGSWNTGELFF. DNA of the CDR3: TGTGCCAGCAGTTACCGGGGGAGTTGGAACACCGGGGAGCTGTTTTTT.

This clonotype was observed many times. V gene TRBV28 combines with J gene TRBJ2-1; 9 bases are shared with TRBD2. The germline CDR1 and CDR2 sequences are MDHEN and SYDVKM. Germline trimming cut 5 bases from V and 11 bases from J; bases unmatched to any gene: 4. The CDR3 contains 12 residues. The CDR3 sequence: CASSRTSVKQFF. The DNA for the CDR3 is TGTGCCAGCAGTCGGACTAGCGTTAAGCAGTTCTTC.